One and the same sample provided the 26 T cell receptor beta chains below, sequenced in a study of response to subunit inactivated influenza vaccine. TCRdb reprocessed the RT-PCR reads via MiXCR and lists one record per CDR3 protein. Of 530,000 or so distinct CDR3 sequences in the sample, roughly 10% were seen once. The specimen comprised PBMCs from blood, sampled on the day of vaccination. The receptor source for this set is a man aged 50-59 years who received an inactivated influenza vaccine.

Worth noting for this clonotype: Compared with germline, one end of the junction differs, possibly owing to a read error. V is TRBV19 and J is TRBJ2-5, with D uncertain. The CDR3 sequence is 15 residues long. The germline gives CDR1 LNHDA, CDR2 SQIVND (reference sequence). This CDR3 reads CASSYPHGPQETHYF. For the CDR3, the DNA is TGTGCCAGTAGTTACCCCCACGGGCCACAAGAGACCCACTACTTC.

This clonotype was detected ten times or more. The chain carries TRBV24-1 and TRBJ2-2; D ambiguous. The CDR3 is 14 residues long. V lost 6 bases and J 2 bases, leaving 9 bases between the germline ends. Germline CDR1 reads KGHDR; CDR2 reads SFDVKD. The CDR3 spells CATSSRRNTGELFF. The CDR3 DNA is TGTGCCACCAGTTCTCGGCGAAACACCGGGGAGCTGTTTTTT.

The sample holds a few counts of this clonotype. The chain uses TRBV3-1 and TRBJ2-7, with D possibly matching TRBD2 (6 bases). The CDR3 consists of 15 residues. V was shortened by 1 base and J by 0 bases, with 10 bases between the two germline ends. In germline, CDR1 is LGHDT, CDR2 YNNKEL (reference sequence). The CDR3 sequence is CASSQVAANSYEQYF. The CDR3 nucleotides read TGTGCCAGCAGCCAAGTAGCGGCAAACTCCTACGAGCAGTACTTC.

This clonotype was detected ten times or more. The chain employs TRBV7-2 and TRBJ2-1; TRBD1 might be the D (5 bases). Germline loops: CDR1 SGHTA, CDR2 FQGNSA. V was cut by 5 bases and J by 3 bases, with 17 bases left in between. The CDR3 is made up of 16 amino acids. In nucleotides, the CDR3 is TGTGCCAGCAGCCCTTTCCGACAGATCAACTACAATGAGCAGTTCTTC. It is translated as CASSPFRQINYNEQFF.

This chain connects TRBV27 to TRBJ2-7; TRBD1 might be the D (6 bases). The CDR3 has 14 amino acids. Germline V gene lookup returns CDR1 MNHEY and CDR2 SMNVEV (reference sequence). Between the trimmed V and J ends, which lost 4 bases and 0 bases, there was a span of 10 bases. CDR3 DNA: TGTGCCAGCAGTTCGTCAGGGGACTCCTACGAGCAGTACTTC. The encoded protein is CASSSSGDSYEQYF.

This clonotype was observed once. The chain is built from TRBV7-3 and TRBJ2-7; a possible D gene is TRBD2 (7 bases). Trimming left V 7 bases short and J 2 bases short, with 12 bases between. Germline V gene lookup returns CDR1 SGHTA and CDR2 FQGTGA. CDR3 length: 13 amino acids. As DNA, the CDR3 is TGTGCCAGCAAGGGGGGAGGGCCCTACGAGCAGTACTTC. As protein: CASKGGGPYEQYF.

This clonotype was observed a few times. The V call is TRBV10-1, the J call TRBJ2-2; the D gene is possibly TRBD1 (6 bases). From germline, CDR1 is WNHNN and CDR2 SYGVQD (reference sequence). This CDR3 has 16 amino acids. Trimming cost V 0 bases and J 4 bases, with 12 bases left between them. The CDR3 nucleotides read TGCGCCAGCAGTGAGTCGCGCAGGGGCACCACCGGGGAGCTGTTTTTT. Its translation: CASSESRRGTTGELFF.

The chain's CDR3 is CATTRTGGWGETQYF. The CDR3 DNA reads TGTGCCACCACACGGACAGGGGGCTGGGGAGAGACCCAGTACTTC. This chain uses TRBV7-2 with TRBJ2-5; TRBD1 matches 11 bases. CDR1 and CDR2 (germline): SGHTA, FQGNSA. The CDR3 spans 15 residues. V lost 10 bases and J lost 4; bases outside the gene matches: 11. The whole variable domain, remainder taken from reference TRBV7-2 and TRBJ2-5, is GAGVSQSPSNKVTEKGKDVELRCDPISGHTALYWYRQSLGQGLEFLIYFQGNSAPDKSGLPSDRFSAERTGGSVSTLTIQRTQQEDSAVYLCATTRTGGWGETQYFGPGTRLLVL.

This clonotype has ten or more counts. The chain employs TRBV28 and TRBJ1-6, with 7 bases aligning to TRBD1. V lost 3 bases and J lost 4; bases outside the gene matches: 6. Looked up from germline, CDR1 is MDHEN and CDR2 is SYDVKM. The CDR3 is 16 amino acids. CDR3 residues: CASSFTGTAYNSPLHF. The DNA of the CDR3 is TGTGCCAGCAGTTTCACCGGGACAGCATATAATTCACCCCTCCACTTT.

This clonotype has more than one count but fewer than ten. The gene calls are TRBV10-3 and TRBJ2-3; TRBD2 matches at 10 bases. The germline CDR1 and CDR2 sequences are ENHRY and SYGVKD. The CDR3 is 17 amino acids. V was clipped by 4 bases and J by 1 base; unmatched bases: 8. CDR3 sequence reads: CAISGFWTSGGTDTQYF. The DNA for the CDR3 is TGTGCCATCAGTGGCTTCTGGACTAGCGGAGGCACAGATACGCAGTATTTT.

The chain links TRBV6-1 to TRBJ2-3; 7 bases are shared with TRBD2. Germline lookup yields CDR1 MNHNS and CDR2 SASEGT. The CDR3 totals 16 residues. The trim removed 6 bases at V and 6 bases at J, leaving 15 bases unmatched. CDR3 region: CASSAWRAGDFDTQYF. The CDR3 nucleotides read TGTGCCAGCAGCGCCTGGCGTGCGGGAGACTTCGATACGCAGTATTTT.

This clonotype was detected ten times or more. The CDR3 sequence is CASSVESFRGRNEQFF. DNA of the CDR3: TGTGCCAGCAGCGTAGAGTCCTTCCGGGGAAGGAATGAGCAGTTCTTC. The chain joins TRBV9 to TRBJ2-1; D perhaps matches TRBD2 (5 bases). The germline CDR1 and CDR2 sequences are SGDLS and YYNGEE. V was trimmed by 0 bases and J by 7 bases, leaving 17 bases between them. The CDR3 has 16 amino acids.

This clonotype was seen a handful of times. J is TRBJ2-1 and V is TRBV14; 11 bases agree with TRBD2. CDR1 is SGHDN and CDR2 is FVKESK in the germline V gene. The CDR3 extends over 19 amino acids. J was trimmed by 2 bases and V by 1 base; bases with no gene match: 10. This CDR3 reads CASSQGRTSGRGAYNEQFF. In DNA form, the CDR3 reads TGTGCCAGCAGCCAAGGGAGAACTAGCGGGAGAGGTGCCTACAATGAGCAGTTCTTC.

This clonotype was seen only a few times. This chain connects TRBV7-6 to TRBJ2-7; no firm D call. V gave up 5 bases and J gave up 4 bases, with 15 bases separating them. This CDR3 comprises 14 residues. The V gene's germline CDR1 is SGHVS and CDR2 FNYEAQ. The CDR3 region has the DNA TGTGCCAGCAGCCCACGGCAGTCTGATTACGAGCAGTACTTC. Its protein is CASSPRQSDYEQYF. Full variable domain (outside the CDR3, taken from reference TRBV7-6 and TRBJ2-7): GAGVSQSPRYKVTKRGQDVALRCDPISGHVSLYWYRQALGQGPEFLTYFNYEAQQDKSGLPNDRFSAERPEGSISTLTIQRTEQRDSAMYRCASSPRQSDYEQYFGPGTRLTVT.

This clonotype was counted only a few times. J is TRBJ2-1 and V is TRBV20-1, with 14 bases that match TRBD2. This CDR3 spans 16 amino acids. Germline assignment: CDR1 DFQATT and CDR2 SNEGSKA (reference sequence). Germline trimming cut 6 bases from V and 9 bases from J; bases unmatched to any gene: 13. In DNA, the CDR3 is TGCAGTGCCCCCAAATGGACTAGCGGGAGGTCACGTGAGCAGTTCTTC. Its protein product is CSAPKWTSGRSREQFF.

At least ten counts were recorded for this clonotype. The rearrangement links TRBV7-6 to TRBJ2-2, with 8 bases lining up with TRBD2. Germline V gene lookup returns CDR1 SGHVS and CDR2 FNYEAQ. Unmatched junction bases numbered 8, after V lost 1 base and J lost 1 base. The CDR3 covers 18 residues. The CDR3 loop is CASSLESGTSRNTGELFF. The CDR3 bases are TGTGCCAGCAGCTTAGAATCCGGGACTAGTAGGAACACCGGGGAGCTGTTTTTT.

This clonotype was counted many times. The chain employs TRBV4-2 and TRBJ1-2, with 8 bases aligning to TRBD1. Germline assignment: CDR1 LGHNA and CDR2 YNFKEQ. V shed 0 bases, J shed 1 base, and the junction held 4 bases outside the gene matches. This CDR3 is built from 16 residues. CDR3 region: CASSQEDRAGNYGYTF. The CDR3 bases are TGTGCCAGCAGCCAAGAGGACAGGGCCGGTAACTATGGCTACACCTTC.

At least ten counts were recorded for this clonotype. The chain is built from TRBV20-1 and TRBJ1-2; a possible D gene is TRBD1 (6 bases). The CDR3 extends over 13 amino acids. Germline lookup yields CDR1 DFQATT and CDR2 SNEGSKA (reference sequence). Trimming took off 5 bases at V and 8 bases at J, with 18 bases between the two ends. This CDR3 is CSASPRGARGYTF. The CDR3 nucleotides are TGCAGTGCTTCACCTCGGGGGGCGCGAGGCTACACCTTC.

This clonotype came up a few times. The rearrangement links TRBV10-3 to TRBJ2-3; tentatively, D is TRBD1 (5 bases). The CDR3 extends over 12 amino acids. Germline loops: CDR1 ENHRY, CDR2 SYGVKD. Trimming stripped 8 bases from V and 6 bases from J, with 12 bases between. CDR3 loop: CAIGAGSDTQYF. The CDR3 DNA reads as TGTGCCATCGGGGCAGGGTCCGATACGCAGTATTTT.

The rearrangement joins TRBV15 to TRBJ2-3; 12 nucleotides match TRBD2. V shed 1 base and J 1 base; nucleotides not matched to a gene: 9. CDR3 length equals 19 residues. Germline V gene sequence: CDR1 LNHNV, CDR2 YYDKDF (reference sequence). The DNA for the CDR3 is TGTGCCACCAGCAGAGGGTCTAGCGGGGGGGCCACCGGCACAGATACGCAGTATTTT. This codes for CATSRGSSGGATGTDTQYF.

In this sample, this clonotype turned up many times. V is TRBV4-1 and J is TRBJ1-4; tentative D call: TRBD1 (5 bases). The CDR3 spans 16 residues. Trimming cost V 0 bases and J 2 bases, with 10 bases left between them. Germline V gene sequence: CDR1 MGHRA, CDR2 YSYEKL. Here the CDR3 reads CASSQDLRGTNEKLFF. In nucleotides, the CDR3 is TGCGCCAGCAGCCAAGATTTAAGGGGCACTAATGAAAAACTGTTTTTT.

The chain couples TRBV7-9 to TRBJ2-3, with 10 bases fitting TRBD1. The CDR3 spans 15 residues. J lost 4 bases, V lost 2 bases, and 3 bases had no gene match. Germline V gene data show CDR1 as SEHNR and CDR2 as FQNEAQ (reference sequence). CDR3 nucleotides: TGTGCCAGCAGCTTATTGGGGACAGGGGCAGATACGCAGTATTTT. Translation: CASSLLGTGADTQYF.

This clonotype turned up a few times. The rearrangement links TRBV4-2 to TRBJ2-1, with TRBD1 matching 7 bases. The germline V gene encodes CDR1 LGHNA and CDR2 YNFKEQ. V gave up 3 bases and J gave up 3 bases; unmatched junction bases: 8. The CDR3 length is 16 residues. This CDR3 reads CASSQSLGGYYNEQFF. The CDR3, as DNA: TGTGCCAGCAGCCAGTCCCTAGGGGGCTACTACAATGAGCAGTTCTTC.

This clonotype was seen more than once but under ten times. This chain uses TRBV11-2 with TRBJ2-2, with D possibly being TRBD1 (7 bases). The CDR3 is made up of 16 amino acids. The V gene's germline CDR1 is SGHAT and CDR2 FQNNGV. Trimming cost V 0 bases and J 5 bases, with 13 bases left between them. The DNA for the CDR3 is TGTGCCAGCAGCTTAGATTTGACAGGGAGGACCGGGGAGCTGTTTTTT. Translating gives CASSLDLTGRTGELFF.

This clonotype has more than one count but fewer than ten. The V and J genes are TRBV29-1 and TRBJ2-1, with D unclear. Per the germline V gene, CDR1 is SQVTM and CDR2 is ANQGSEA. The germline V and J ends were trimmed by 1 base and 5 bases, with 9 bases remaining between them. The length of the CDR3 is 13 residues. The CDR3 reads CSVEGILDNEQFF. Here the CDR3 DNA reads TGCAGCGTTGAAGGAATCCTTGACAATGAGCAGTTCTTC.

The J gene is TRBJ2-2, the V gene TRBV25-1; possibly TRBD2 for D (5 bases). Deletions cut 3 bases from V and 0 bases from J, with 11 bases between. This CDR3 region has 16 residues. Per the germline V gene, CDR1 is MGHDK and CDR2 is SYGVNS. This CDR3 reads CASSDLGETNTGELFF. Written as DNA, the CDR3 is TGTGCCAGCAGTGACCTGGGAGAAACGAACACCGGGGAGCTGTTTTTT.